This TCR beta chain was recorded in a study of cytomegalovirus exposure and HLA in healthy donors. PCR involved 60 Vbeta and 13 Jbeta primers. The method was immunoSEQ multiplex PCR; TCRdb's version includes in-frame clones alone and lacks a portion of them. The table includes fewer than 150,000 clones, 65% to 90% detected once. Germline V gene data show CDR1 as MNHNS and CDR2 as SASEGT. Trimming left V 1 base short and J 3 bases short, with 22 bases between. The CDR3 covers 18 residues. This receptor was obtained from a female donor in good health and CMV-seronegative. The J gene is TRBJ2-7, the V gene TRBV6-1; D is undetermined. Sequencing was carried out using PBMCs. In DNA form, the CDR3 reads TGTGCCAGCAGTGAAGAGGATATGGGCAAGCTACGAAGCTACGAGCAGTACTTC. Translation gives CASSEEDMGKLRSYEQYF.